This T cell receptor beta chain was found in a study of T cells in Graves' hyperthyroidism and ophthalmopathy. Study outcomes and limitations: Most thyroid clonotypes with frequency above 0.001 were detected in blood.

The CDR3 totals 14 residues. Germline CDR1 is SGHVS and CDR2 is FNYEAQ. V trimming: 6 bases; J trimming: 4 bases; junction bases outside the gene matches: 6. This clonotype was found once. What it binds is unknown. The source material, RNA transcripts, was used to amplify TCR beta CDR3 regions. First-round RT-PCR with HTBI primers amplified the TCR CDR3 region. One entry per CDR3 protein results from TCRdb running MiXCR on the multiplex PCR reads. The repertoire holds 550,000 to 700,000 distinct CDR3 sequences, with about 43% as singletons. The source material was peripheral blood or thyroid tissue (not recorded which). The clonotype originates from an adult woman with Graves' disease, either hyperthyroidism or ophthalmopathy (not recorded which). The chain links TRBV7-6 to TRBJ1-1, with 9 nucleotides matching TRBD1. The CDR3 bases are TGTGCCAGCAGATTACAGGGGGCCGCCACTGAAGCTTTCTTT. This gives the protein CASRLQGAATEAFF.